This T cell receptor beta chain was obtained from a study of blood T cell repertoires in COVID-19. Background on the study: Samples came from the United States, Italy and Spain, spanning acute and convalescent COVID-19. T cells, B-cell-depleted T cells, or PBMCs provided the cDNA or gDNA that served as material.

After removal of 4 bases from V and 8 bases from J, the junction contained 14 bases not matched to a gene. This CDR3 spans 16 amino acids. Germline V CDR1 and CDR2: KGHDR, SFDVKD. Per the original methods: Researchers report that nucleated cell counts were estimated from reference gene primer amplification. Produced via immunoSEQ multiplex PCR; TCRdb's table is partial and in-frame only. The V and J calls and clone size come from that table; D and trimming were worked out from the DNA. The profile covers 150,000 to 200,000 clones, with roughly nine tenths appearing a single time and approximately 4% taken by the ten largest.

The sequenced sample was peripheral blood. This TCR was recovered from a woman aged 70-85 years with acute or convalescent COVID-19. The V and J genes are TRBV24-1 and TRBJ1-2; 8 bases are a match to TRBD1. CDR3 bases: TGTGCCACCAGTGACCCCGGAACCGGGACAGGTTCCGGCTACACCTTC. Protein sequence: CATSDPGTGTGSGYTF.